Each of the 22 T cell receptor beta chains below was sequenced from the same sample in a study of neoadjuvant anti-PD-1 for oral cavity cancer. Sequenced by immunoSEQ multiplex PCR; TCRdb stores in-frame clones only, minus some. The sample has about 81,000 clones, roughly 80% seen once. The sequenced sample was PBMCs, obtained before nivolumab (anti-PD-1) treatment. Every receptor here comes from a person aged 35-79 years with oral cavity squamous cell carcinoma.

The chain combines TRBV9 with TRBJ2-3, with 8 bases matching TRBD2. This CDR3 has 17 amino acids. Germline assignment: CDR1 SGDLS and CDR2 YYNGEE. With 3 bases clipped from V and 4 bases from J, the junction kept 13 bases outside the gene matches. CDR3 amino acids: CASSAGGTYTAADTQYF. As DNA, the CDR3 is TGTGCCAGCAGCGCGGGGGGGACTTACACAGCGGCAGATACGCAGTATTTT.

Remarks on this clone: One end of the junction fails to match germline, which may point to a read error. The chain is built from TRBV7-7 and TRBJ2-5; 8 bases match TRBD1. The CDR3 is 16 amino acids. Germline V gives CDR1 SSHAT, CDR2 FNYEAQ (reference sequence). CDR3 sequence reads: CASSLGSGGARETQYF. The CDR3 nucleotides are TGTGCTAGCAGCCTTGGATCAGGGGGCGCGAGGGAGACCCAGTACTTC.

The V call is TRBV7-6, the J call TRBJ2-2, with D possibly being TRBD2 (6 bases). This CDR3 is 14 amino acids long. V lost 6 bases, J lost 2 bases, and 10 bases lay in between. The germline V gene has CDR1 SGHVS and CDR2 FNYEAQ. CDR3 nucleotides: TGTGCCAGCAGAAACGGGGGTAACACCGGGGAGCTGTTTTTT. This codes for CASRNGGNTGELFF.

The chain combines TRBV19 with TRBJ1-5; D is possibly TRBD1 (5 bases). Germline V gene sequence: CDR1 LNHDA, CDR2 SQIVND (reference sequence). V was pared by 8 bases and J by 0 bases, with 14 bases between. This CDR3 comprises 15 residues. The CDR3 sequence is CASSEGPTSNQPQHF. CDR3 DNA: TGTGCCAGTTCAGAGGGGCCAACTAGCAATCAGCCCCAGCATTTT.

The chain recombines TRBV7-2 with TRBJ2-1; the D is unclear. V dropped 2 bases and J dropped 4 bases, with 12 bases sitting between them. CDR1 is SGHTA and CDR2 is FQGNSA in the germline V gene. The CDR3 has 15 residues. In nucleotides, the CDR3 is TGTGCCAGCAGCTTAAGTTGGGGATTATACAATGAGCAGTTCTTC. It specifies CASSLSWGLYNEQFF.

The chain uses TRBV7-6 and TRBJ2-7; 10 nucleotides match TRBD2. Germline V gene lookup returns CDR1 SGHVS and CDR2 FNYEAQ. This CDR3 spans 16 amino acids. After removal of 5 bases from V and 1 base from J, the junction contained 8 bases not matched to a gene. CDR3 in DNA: TGTGCCAGCAGCCCCCTCACTAGCGGGATATCCTACGAGCAGTACTTC. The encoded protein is CASSPLTSGISYEQYF.

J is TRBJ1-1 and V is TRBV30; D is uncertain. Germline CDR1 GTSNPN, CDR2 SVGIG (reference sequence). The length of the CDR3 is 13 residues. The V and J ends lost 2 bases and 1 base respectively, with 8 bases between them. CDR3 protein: CAWSLFPNTEAFF. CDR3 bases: TGTGCCTGGAGTCTCTTTCCGAACACTGAAGCTTTCTTT.

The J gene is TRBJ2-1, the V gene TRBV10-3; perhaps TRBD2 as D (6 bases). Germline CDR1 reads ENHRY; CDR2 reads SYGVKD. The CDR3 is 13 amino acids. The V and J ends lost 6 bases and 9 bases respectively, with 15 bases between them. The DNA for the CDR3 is TGTGCCATCAGGGGGGGAAGTGCCTTTGAGCAGTTCTTC. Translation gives CAIRGGSAFEQFF.

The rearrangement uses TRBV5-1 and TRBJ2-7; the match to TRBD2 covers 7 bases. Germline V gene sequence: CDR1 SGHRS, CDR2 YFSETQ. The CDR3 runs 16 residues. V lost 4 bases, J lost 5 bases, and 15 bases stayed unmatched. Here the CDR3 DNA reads TGCGCCAGCAGCCCTCACCTAGCGGCTCCGACGGACGAGCAGTACTTC. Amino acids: CASSPHLAAPTDEQYF.

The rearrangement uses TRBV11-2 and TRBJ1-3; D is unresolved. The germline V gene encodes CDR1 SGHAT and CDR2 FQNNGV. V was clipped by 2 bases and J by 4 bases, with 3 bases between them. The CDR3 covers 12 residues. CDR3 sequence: CASSLQGNTIYF. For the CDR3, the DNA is TGTGCCAGCAGCTTACAGGGAAACACCATATATTTT.

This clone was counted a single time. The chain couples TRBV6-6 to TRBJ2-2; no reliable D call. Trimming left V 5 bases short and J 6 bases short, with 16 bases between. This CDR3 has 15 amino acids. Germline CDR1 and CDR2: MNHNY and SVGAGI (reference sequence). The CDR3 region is CASSLGRGRAGELFF. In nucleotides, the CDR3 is TGTGCCAGCAGTCTAGGCCGTGGGCGCGCCGGGGAGCTGTTTTTT.

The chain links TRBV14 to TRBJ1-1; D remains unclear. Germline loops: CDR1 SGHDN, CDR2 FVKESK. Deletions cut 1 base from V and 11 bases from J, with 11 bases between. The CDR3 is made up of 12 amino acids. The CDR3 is CASSQGYWEAFF. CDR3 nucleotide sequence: TGTGCCAGCAGCCAAGGGTATTGGGAGGCTTTCTTT.

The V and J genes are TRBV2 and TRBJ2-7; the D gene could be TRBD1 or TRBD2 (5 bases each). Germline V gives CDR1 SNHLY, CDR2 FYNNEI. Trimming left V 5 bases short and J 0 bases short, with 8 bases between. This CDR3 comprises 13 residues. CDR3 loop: CASSYGGSYEQYF. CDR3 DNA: TGTGCCAGCAGTTATGGGGGCTCCTACGAGCAGTACTTC.

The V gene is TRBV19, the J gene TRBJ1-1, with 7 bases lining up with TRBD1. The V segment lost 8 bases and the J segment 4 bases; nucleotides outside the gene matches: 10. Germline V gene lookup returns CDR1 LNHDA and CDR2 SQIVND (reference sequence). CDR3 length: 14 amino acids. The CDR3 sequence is CASSNRGGGTEAFF. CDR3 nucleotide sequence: TGTGCCAGTTCGAACAGGGGTGGAGGCACTGAAGCTTTCTTT. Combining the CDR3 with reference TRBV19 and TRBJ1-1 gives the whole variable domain DGGITQSPKYLFRKEGQNVTLSCEQNLNHDAMYWYRQDPGQGLRLIYYSQIVNDFQKGDIAEGYSVSREKKESFPLTVTSAQKNPTAFYLCASSNRGGGTEAFFGQGTRLTVV.

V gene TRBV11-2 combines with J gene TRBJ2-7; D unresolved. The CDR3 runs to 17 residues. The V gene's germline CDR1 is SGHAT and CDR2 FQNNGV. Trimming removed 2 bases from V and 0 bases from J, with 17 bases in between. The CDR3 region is CASSLNVAWRSSYEQYF. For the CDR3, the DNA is TGTGCCAGCAGCTTAAACGTCGCTTGGCGGAGCTCCTACGAGCAGTACTTC. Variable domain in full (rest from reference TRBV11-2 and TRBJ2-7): EAGVAQSPRYKIIEKRQSVAFWCNPISGHATLYWYQQILGQGPKLLIQFQNNGVVDDSQLPKDRFSAERLKGVDSTLKIQPAKLEDSAVYLCASSLNVAWRSSYEQYFGPGTRLTVT.

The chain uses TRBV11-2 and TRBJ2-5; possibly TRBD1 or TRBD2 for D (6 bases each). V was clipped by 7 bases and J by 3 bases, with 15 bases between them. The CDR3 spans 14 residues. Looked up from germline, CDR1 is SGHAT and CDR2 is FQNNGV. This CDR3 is CASNKGGPEETQYF. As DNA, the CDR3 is TGTGCCAGCAACAAAGGGGGGCCCGAAGAGACCCAGTACTTC.

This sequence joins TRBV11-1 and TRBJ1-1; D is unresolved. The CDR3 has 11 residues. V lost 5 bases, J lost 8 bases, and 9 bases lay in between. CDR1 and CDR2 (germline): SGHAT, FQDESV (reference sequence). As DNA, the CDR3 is TGTGCCAGCAGCCCCCGGGAAGAAGCTTTCTTT. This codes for CASSPREEAFF.

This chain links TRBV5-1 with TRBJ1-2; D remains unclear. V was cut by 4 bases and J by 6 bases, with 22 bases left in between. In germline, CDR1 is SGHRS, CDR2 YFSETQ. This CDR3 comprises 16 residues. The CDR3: CASSAGHSEGVNGYTF. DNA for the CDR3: TGCGCCAGCAGCGCGGGCCATAGCGAGGGAGTAAATGGCTACACCTTC.

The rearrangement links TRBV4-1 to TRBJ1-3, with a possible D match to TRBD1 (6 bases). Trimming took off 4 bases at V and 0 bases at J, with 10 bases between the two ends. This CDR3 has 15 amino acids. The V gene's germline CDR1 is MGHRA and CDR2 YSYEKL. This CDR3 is CASSPGQLSGNTIYF. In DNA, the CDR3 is TGCGCCAGCAGCCCTGGACAGCTCTCTGGAAACACCATATATTTT.

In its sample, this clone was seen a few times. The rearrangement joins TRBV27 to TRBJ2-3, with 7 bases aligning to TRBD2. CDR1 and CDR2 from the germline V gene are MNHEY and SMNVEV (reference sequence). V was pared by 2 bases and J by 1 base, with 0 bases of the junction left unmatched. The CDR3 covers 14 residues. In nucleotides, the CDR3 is TGTGCCAGCAGTTTAGGACTAGGCACAGATACGCAGTATTTT. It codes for CASSLGLGTDTQYF.

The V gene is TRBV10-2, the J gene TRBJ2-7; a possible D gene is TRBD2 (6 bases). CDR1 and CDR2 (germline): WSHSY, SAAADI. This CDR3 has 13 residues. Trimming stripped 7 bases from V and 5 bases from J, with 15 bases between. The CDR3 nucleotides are TGCGCCAGCACCGGCGGGATCGCCCACGAGCAGTACTTC. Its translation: CASTGGIAHEQYF.

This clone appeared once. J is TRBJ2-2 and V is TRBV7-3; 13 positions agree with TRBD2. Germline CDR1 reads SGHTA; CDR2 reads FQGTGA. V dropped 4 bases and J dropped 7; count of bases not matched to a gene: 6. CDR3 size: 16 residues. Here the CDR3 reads CASSSMGTSGIGELFF. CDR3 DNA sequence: TGTGCCAGCAGCTCAATGGGGACTAGCGGGATCGGGGAGCTGTTTTTT.